This T cell receptor (beta chain) emerged from a study of blood T cell repertoires in COVID-19. Across the study: Specimens from acute and convalescent COVID-19 originated in the United States, Italy and Spain. Sources were T cells, B-cell-depleted T cells, or PBMCs; the material itself was cDNA or gDNA.

The CDR3 is made up of 13 amino acids. Per germline, CDR1 LNHDA and CDR2 SQIVND (reference sequence). Between the trimmed V and J ends, which lost 4 bases and 9 bases, there was a span of 12 bases. Per the original data handling: Cell counts per sample came from amplifying reference gene primers. The table came from immunoSEQ multiplex PCR; TCRdb's copy has only in-frame clones and leaves some out. The D gene and trimming were derived from the DNA, and the V and J assignments and clone size from that table. The sample shows roughly 82,000 clones, more than 75% of them seen only once. The source of this sequence is a man in his sixties with acute or convalescent COVID-19. V is TRBV19 and J is TRBJ1-4; no firm D call. Sequencing was carried out using peripheral blood. This CDR3 reads CASSTGDTKKLFF. Here the CDR3 DNA reads TGTGCCAGTAGTACCGGCGACACCAAAAAACTGTTTTTT.